Shown below are 25 T cell receptor beta chains from a single sample sequenced in a study of T-cell memory formation after mild COVID-19. Each CDR3 protein is one row after TCRdb ran MiXCR on the 5' RACE reads. Among 250,000 to 350,000 distinct CDR3 sequences listed, about 15% were seen once. Sequencing used PBMCs or a T cell subset sorted from them (not recorded which). These receptors were collected from a young man who had mild COVID-19 (a few samples of this study predate the infection). Cell type and time point are not known.

This clonotype was seen more than once but under ten times. This chain connects TRBV5-1 to TRBJ2-1, with D perhaps matching TRBD2 (7 bases). The CDR3 totals 17 residues. V gave up 4 bases and J gave up 3 bases, with 20 bases separating them. Germline assignment: CDR1 SGHRS and CDR2 YFSETQ. The CDR3 protein is CASSLQRGGRFYNEQFF. The CDR3 DNA reads TGCGCCAGCAGCCTCCAAAGGGGGGGGCGCTTCTACAATGAGCAGTTCTTC.

The chain recombines TRBV7-9 with TRBJ2-3; no clear D gene. The CDR3 covers 12 residues. Per the germline V gene, CDR1 is SEHNR and CDR2 is FQNEAQ (reference sequence). Trimming pared 5 bases from V and 8 bases from J, leaving 11 bases between. For the CDR3, the DNA is TGTGCCAGCAGCGCCGACCATCCTACGCAGTATTTT. Translation: CASSADHPTQYF.

The J gene is TRBJ2-3, the V gene TRBV2, with 11 bases identical to TRBD2. Trimming cost V 4 bases and J 0 bases; bases outside gene matches: 6. CDR1 and CDR2 (germline): SNHLY, FYNNEI. The CDR3 extends over 17 amino acids. The CDR3 region has the DNA TGTGCCAGCAGTGTGTCTAGCGGGGGGACTAGCACAGATACGCAGTATTTT. This sequence encodes CASSVSSGGTSTDTQYF.

The chain carries TRBV5-1 and TRBJ2-2, with D unclear. This CDR3 spans 14 amino acids. V shed 4 bases and J shed 6 bases, with 13 bases lying between them. The germline V gene has CDR1 SGHRS and CDR2 YFSETQ. CDR3 sequence: CASSINSDAGELFF. The CDR3 coding sequence is TGCGCCAGCAGCATAAACTCGGATGCCGGGGAGCTGTTTTTT. The whole variable domain, filled in from reference TRBV5-1 and TRBJ2-2, reads KAGVTQTPRYLIKTRGQQVTLSCSPISGHRSVSWYQQTPGQGLQFLFEYFSETQRNKGNFPGRFSGRQFSNSRSEMNVSTLELGDSALYLCASSINSDAGELFFGEGSRLTVL.

This chain joins TRBV6-5 and TRBJ1-6; weak D call: TRBD1 (6 bases). Germline-derived CDR1 and CDR2 are MNHEY and SVGAGI. The CDR3 is 12 amino acids. Trimming stripped 4 bases from V and 11 bases from J, with 9 bases between. The CDR3 sequence is CASSSRGAPLHF. In DNA, the CDR3 is TGTGCCAGCAGTTCCAGGGGCGCACCCCTCCACTTT.

Ten or more counts support this clonotype. V usage is TRBV12-3 or TRBV12-4 and J usage is TRBJ1-6, with D possibly being TRBD1 (5 bases). The CDR3 has 15 residues. V lost 10 bases and J 7 bases, leaving 20 bases between the germline ends. The CDR3 nucleotides read TGTGCCACCACCTTGGGGGGTAGTATGAATTCACCCCTCCACTTT. Residues: CATTLGGSMNSPLHF.

This clonotype appeared a few times. The chain employs TRBV6-2 or TRBV6-3 and TRBJ1-6, with a weak D call TRBD1 (6 bases). The CDR3 consists of 16 residues. The germline V gene has CDR1 MNHEY and CDR2 SVGEGT. Deletions cut 6 bases from V and 0 bases from J, with 12 bases between. CDR3 nucleotide sequence: TGTGCCAGCAGGACACCAGGGGTCTCCTATAATTCACCCCTCCACTTT. This codes for CASRTPGVSYNSPLHF.

The chain uses TRBV12-3 or TRBV12-4 and TRBJ1-2, with 7 positions matching TRBD1. The J segment lost 4 bases and the V segment lost 7 bases, leaving 6 bases of the junction unmatched. This CDR3 spans 13 amino acids. The CDR3 sequence is CASTLGQFYGYTF. The CDR3 DNA sequence: TGTGCCAGCACCCTGGGACAGTTCTATGGCTACACCTTC.

This clonotype has just a few counts. The chain links TRBV6-2 or TRBV6-3 to TRBJ2-5; 7 positions match TRBD2. CDR1 MNHEY and CDR2 SVGEGT come from the germline V gene. The CDR3 contains 14 residues. The V and J ends lost 4 bases and 3 bases, in that order; junction bases with no gene match: 5. Here the CDR3 DNA reads TGTGCCAGCAGTTCGAACGGGGGGAAAGAGACCCAGTACTTC. Translation gives CASSSNGGKETQYF.

In its sample, this clonotype was seen a few times. V is TRBV4-1 and J is TRBJ2-3; weak D call: TRBD2 (6 bases). This CDR3 spans 17 amino acids. CDR1 and CDR2 from the germline V gene are MGHRA and YSYEKL. Trimming removed 6 bases from V and 2 bases from J, with 21 bases in between. CDR3 sequence reads: CASSKQMTGLDTDTQYF. The CDR3 nucleotides are TGCGCCAGCAGTAAACAAATGACGGGACTTGACACAGATACGCAGTATTTT.

This clonotype has just a few counts. The chain uses TRBV4-3 and TRBJ2-5, with no clear D. CDR1 is LGHNA and CDR2 is YSLEER in the germline V gene. Trimming left V 3 bases short and J 5 bases short, with 13 bases between. The CDR3 spans 14 residues. CDR3 residues: CASSQSRSSETQYF. Here the CDR3 DNA reads TGCGCCAGCAGCCAGAGTAGAAGCAGCGAGACCCAGTACTTC.

Only a few counts were recorded for this clonotype. This chain links TRBV4-1 with TRBJ1-5; D remains ambiguous. The CDR3 sequence is 15 residues long. CDR1 and CDR2 (germline): MGHRA, YSYEKL. V was pared by 4 bases and J by 1 base, with 11 bases between. The CDR3: CASSRPDGSNQPQHF. Here the CDR3 DNA reads TGCGCCAGCAGCCGCCCGGACGGAAGCAATCAGCCCCAGCATTTT.

This clonotype turned up a few times. CDR3 region: CASSSGPLREQYV. CDR3 DNA sequence: TGTGCCAGCAGTTCAGGCCCGCTCAGGGAGCAGTACGTC. V and J are TRBV6-2 or TRBV6-3 and TRBJ2-7; D unclear. CDR3 size: 13 residues. V gave up 4 bases and J gave up 7 bases, with 14 bases separating them. Germline CDR1 and CDR2: MNHEY and SVGEGT.

This clonotype was counted between two and nine times. This chain joins TRBV20-1 and TRBJ2-5, with TRBD2 identical over 9 bases. Trimming removed 7 bases from V and 5 bases from J; junction bases left unmatched: 11. The CDR3 has 14 amino acids. Germline V gene data show CDR1 as DFQATT and CDR2 as SNEGSKA (reference sequence). The CDR3 spells CSDLTSGLLETQYF. CDR3 DNA: TGCAGTGATCTGACTAGCGGTCTATTGGAGACCCAGTACTTC.

This clonotype turned up a few times. The chain couples TRBV12-3 or TRBV12-4 to TRBJ2-2, with D possibly being TRBD2 (5 bases). The CDR3 length is 15 residues. Trimming removed 6 bases from V and 0 bases from J, with 11 bases in between. CDR3 region: CASRRGQTNTGELFF. The CDR3 DNA reads as TGTGCCAGCAGGCGCGGGCAGACGAACACCGGGGAGCTGTTTTTT.

The J gene is TRBJ2-5, the V gene TRBV6-1, with TRBD2 as a possible D gene (5 bases). The CDR3 extends over 15 amino acids. V gave up 1 base and J gave up 4 bases, with 13 bases separating them. Germline assignment: CDR1 MNHNS and CDR2 SASEGT. CDR3: CASSEDRGWVETQYF. Here the CDR3 DNA reads TGTGCCAGCAGTGAAGACCGGGGTTGGGTAGAGACCCAGTACTTC.

This clonotype has only a few counts. V and J are TRBV16 and TRBJ1-5; possible D gene TRBD1, 6 bases. The CDR3 runs 15 residues. Germline V gene data show CDR1 as KGHSY and CDR2 as FQNENV. Trimming removed 0 bases at V and 2 bases at J, with 8 bases between. The CDR3, as DNA: TGTGCCAGCAGCCAATCAGGGGGGGGCAATCAGCCCCAGCATTTT. Translation gives CASSQSGGGNQPQHF.

This clonotype occurred a few times. The genes are TRBV20-1 and TRBJ2-7; D possibly corresponds to TRBD1 (7 bases). The V end was cut by 6 bases, the J end by 3 bases, with 12 bases between. Germline CDR1 is DFQATT and CDR2 is SNEGSKA (reference sequence). The CDR3 spans 12 residues. The CDR3 DNA reads TGCAGTGCCCGGCAGGGGGGCTACGAGCAGTACTTC. Amino acids: CSARQGGYEQYF.

V usage is TRBV7-9 and J usage is TRBJ2-1; the match to TRBD2 covers 13 bases. The V and J ends lost 5 bases and 7 bases, in that order; junction bases with no gene match: 5. The CDR3 extends over 15 amino acids. The germline V gene encodes CDR1 SEHNR and CDR2 FQNEAQ (reference sequence). The CDR3 bases are TGTGCCAGCAGCACCCCGGGACTAGCGGGGAATGAGCAGTTCTTC. Translated, it gives CASSTPGLAGNEQFF.

CDR3 residues: CASSPQGQQSTGELFF. In nucleotides, the CDR3 is TGTGCCAGCTCACCTCAGGGACAACAAAGCACCGGGGAGCTGTTTTTT. This sequence joins TRBV18 and TRBJ2-2, with a weak D call TRBD1 (6 bases). This CDR3 contains 16 residues. With 3 bases removed from V and 4 bases from J, the gap between germline ends came to 15 bases. Germline V CDR1 and CDR2: KGHSH, LQKENI.

This rearrangement joins TRBV2 to TRBJ2-1; a possible D gene is TRBD2 (6 bases). Per the germline V gene, CDR1 is SNHLY and CDR2 is FYNNEI. The CDR3 consists of 13 residues. V was clipped by 3 bases and J by 8 bases, with 11 bases between them. CDR3 nucleotides: TGTGCCAGCAGTGATGGGGGGAATGATGAGCAGTTCTTC. It specifies CASSDGGNDEQFF.

V gene TRBV20-1 combines with J gene TRBJ1-1, with TRBD1 as a possible D gene (5 bases). CDR1 is DFQATT and CDR2 is SNEGSKA in the germline V gene (reference sequence). The CDR3 is made up of 12 amino acids. Trimming shortened V by 0 bases and J by 10 bases, and 12 bases separated the two germline ends. CDR3 bases: TGCAGTGCTAGAGAGGGGGTCACGCGAGCTTTCTTT. Translation: CSAREGVTRAFF.

This clonotype was detected many times. The chain's CDR3 is CASSLGSSRGTEAFF. The CDR3, as DNA: TGTGCCAGCAGCTTAGGCTCCTCCCGCGGCACTGAAGCTTTCTTT. The chain recombines TRBV7-8 with TRBJ1-1; D unresolved. Germline CDR1 is SGHVS and CDR2 is FQNEAQ. This CDR3 has 15 amino acids. V lost 1 base, J lost 4 bases, and 13 bases lay in between.

The table lists this clonotype with many counts. V usage is TRBV5-1 and J usage is TRBJ2-2; D remains ambiguous. V lost 0 bases and J 5 bases, leaving 8 bases between the germline ends. This CDR3 has 14 amino acids. Germline CDR1 and CDR2: SGHRS and YFSETQ. CDR3 residues: CASSLAGGTGELFF. CDR3 coding DNA: TGCGCCAGCAGCTTGGCCGGCGGAACCGGGGAGCTGTTTTTT.

This clonotype came up a few times. V is TRBV10-3 and J is TRBJ2-7; D might be TRBD2 (5 bases). CDR1 and CDR2 (germline): ENHRY, SYGVKD. V lost 8 bases, J lost 0 bases, and 11 bases lay in between. The length of the CDR3 is 13 residues. The CDR3 reads CAIGTGSSYEQYF. CDR3 sequence (DNA): TGTGCCATCGGAACGGGGAGCTCCTACGAGCAGTACTTC.